Shown below are 25 T cell receptor beta chains from a single sample sequenced in a study of cytomegalovirus exposure and HLA in healthy donors. Use of 60 Vbeta and 13 Jbeta primers characterized the PCR. The repertoire was sequenced with immunoSEQ multiplex PCR; TCRdb's copy has only in-frame clones and lacks some. Counted here are 150,000 or so clones, just under 75% occurring once; the ten biggest clones make up 1.5% to 2%. The sample taken for sequencing was PBMCs. The receptor source for this set is a woman in her late teens or twenties in good health and CMV-seronegative.

The V call is TRBV30, the J call TRBJ1-2; D perhaps matches TRBD1 (6 bases). The length of the CDR3 is 14 residues. The V gene's germline CDR1 is GTSNPN and CDR2 SVGIG (reference sequence). Trimming cost V 5 bases and J 7 bases, with 20 bases left between them. The CDR3 DNA reads as TGTGCCTGGGAGCCGGCAGGGGCGCGTAGTGGCTACACCTTC. Amino acids: CAWEPAGARSGYTF.

This clone was detected only a few times. The J gene is TRBJ2-3, the V gene TRBV9; a possible D gene is TRBD2 (6 bases). The V gene's germline CDR1 is SGDLS and CDR2 YYNGEE. The CDR3 extends over 15 amino acids. The V end was cut by 1 base, the J end by 2 bases, with 11 bases between. The CDR3 is CASSVLAFNTDTQYF. The CDR3 DNA sequence: TGTGCCAGCAGCGTACTAGCGTTTAACACAGATACGCAGTATTTT.

There are a few counts of this clone. V and J are TRBV7-2 and TRBJ2-1; 7 bases agree with TRBD2. Germline V lookup: CDR1 SGHTA, CDR2 FQGNSA. This CDR3 has 16 amino acids. Germline trimming cut 2 bases from V and 2 bases from J; bases unmatched to any gene: 6. CDR3 loop: CASSLSSGITYNEQFF. The CDR3 nucleotides read TGTGCCAGCAGCTTATCCAGCGGGATCACCTACAATGAGCAGTTCTTC.

V gene TRBV7-9 combines with J gene TRBJ2-5, with D unclear. Germline V gene sequence: CDR1 SEHNR, CDR2 FQNEAQ (reference sequence). The CDR3 is made up of 12 amino acids. V shed 1 base and J shed 4 bases, with 4 bases lying between them. In DNA, the CDR3 is TGTGCCAGCAGCTTAGACGGAGAGACCCAGTACTTC. Translated, it gives CASSLDGETQYF. Combining the CDR3 with reference TRBV7-9 and TRBJ2-5 gives the whole variable domain DTGVSQNPRHKITKRGQNVTFRCDPISEHNRLYWYRQTLGQGPEFLTYFQNEAQLEKSRLLSDRFSAERPKGSFSTLEIQRTEQGDSAMYLCASSLDGETQYFGPGTRLLVL.

The V and J genes are TRBV7-9 and TRBJ1-3; 9 nucleotides match TRBD1. The CDR3 consists of 16 residues. Looked up from germline, CDR1 is SEHNR and CDR2 is FQNEAQ (reference sequence). V lost 4 bases, J lost 5 bases, and 9 bases stayed unmatched. CDR3 nucleotide sequence: TGTGCCAGCAGCTCCCGGACAGGGGAGACAAGAAACACCATATATTTT. As protein: CASSSRTGETRNTIYF.

This rearrangement joins TRBV11-1 to TRBJ2-7, with 9 bases identical to TRBD2. Looked up from germline, CDR1 is SGHAT and CDR2 is FQDESV (reference sequence). The CDR3 length is 16 residues. V shed 5 bases, J shed 3 bases, and the junction held 11 bases outside the gene matches. CDR3 DNA: TGTGCCAGCAGCCTAAGAGGGACTAGCCTGAACTACGAGCAGTACTTC. It codes for CASSLRGTSLNYEQYF. Drawing the rest from reference TRBV11-1 and TRBJ2-7, the complete variable domain is EAEVAQSPRYKITEKSQAVAFWCDPISGHATLYWYRQILGQGPELLVQFQDESVVDDSQLPKDRFSAERLKGVDSTLKIQPAELGDSAMYLCASSLRGTSLNYEQYFGPGTRLTVT.

The CDR3 DNA follows: TGCGCCAGCAGCCAGAACTTGCCGGGACTAGCGGGTCAGAATGAGCAGTTCTTC. Protein product: CASSQNLPGLAGQNEQFF. V and J are TRBV4-1 and TRBJ2-1, with 12 nucleotides matching TRBD2. Germline V gene lookup returns CDR1 MGHRA and CDR2 YSYEKL. CDR3 length equals 18 residues. V trimming: 3 bases; J trimming: 7 bases; junction bases outside the gene matches: 13.

The J gene is TRBJ2-5, the V gene TRBV5-6; the match to TRBD1 covers 9 bases. The trim removed 3 bases at V and 4 bases at J, leaving 7 bases unmatched. Per the germline V gene, CDR1 is SGHDT and CDR2 is YYEEEE. The CDR3 consists of 15 residues. In DNA form, the CDR3 reads TGTGCCAGCAGCTGGGGGGACAGGGTAGGAGAGACCCAGTACTTC. This translates into CASSWGDRVGETQYF.

The rearrangement links TRBV29-1 to TRBJ1-6; 8 positions agree with TRBD1. CDR3 length equals 14 residues. The J segment lost 8 bases and the V segment lost 7 bases, leaving 10 bases of the junction unmatched. The V gene's germline CDR1 is SQVTM and CDR2 ANQGSEA. CDR3 DNA: TGCAGCGGCCGATTCGGGACAGGTGATTCACCCCTCCACTTT. It translates to CSGRFGTGDSPLHF.

The V gene is TRBV4-3, the J gene TRBJ2-1, with D uncertain. Germline V gives CDR1 LGHNA, CDR2 YSLEER. This CDR3 is 13 amino acids long. The ends were cut back, 0 bases at V and 9 bases at J, with 9 bases in the middle. For the CDR3, the DNA is TGCGCCAGCAGCCAAGATGCCGTGGCTGAGCAGTTCTTC. Protein sequence: CASSQDAVAEQFF.

V usage is TRBV10-3 and J usage is TRBJ2-3; no firm D call. Germline loops: CDR1 ENHRY, CDR2 SYGVKD. Trimming stripped 0 bases from V and 0 bases from J, with 13 bases between. This CDR3 spans 17 amino acids. The CDR3 reads CAISESKKTTSTDTQYF. The CDR3 nucleotides read TGTGCCATCAGTGAGTCGAAGAAAACTACGAGCACAGATACGCAGTATTTT.

This clone was picked up a small number of times. The chain has TRBV4-3 and TRBJ2-2; TRBD2 agrees at 9 bases. Trimming took 2 bases from V and 5 from J; bases not matched to a gene: 18. The CDR3 is made up of 20 amino acids. Germline values: CDR1 LGHNA, CDR2 YSLEER. The chain's CDR3 is CASSQKKFVASGIGTGELFF. The CDR3 coding sequence is TGCGCCAGCAGCCAAAAGAAATTCGTGGCTAGCGGGATCGGGACCGGGGAGCTGTTTTTT.

The rearrangement joins TRBV9 to TRBJ2-5; D is possibly TRBD2 (6 bases). Trimming cost V 0 bases and J 2 bases, with 14 bases left between them. There are 16 residues in the CDR3. The germline CDR1 and CDR2 sequences are SGDLS and YYNGEE. CDR3 coding DNA: TGTGCCAGCAGCGTAGCCCCCGGGAGCGGGCAAGAGACCCAGTACTTC. Its translation is CASSVAPGSGQETQYF.

There are a few counts of this clone. V is TRBV6-1 and J is TRBJ1-1; D is unresolved. Germline V gene sequence: CDR1 MNHNS, CDR2 SASEGT. Deletions cut 5 bases from V and 4 bases from J, with 8 bases between. The CDR3 contains 12 residues. The CDR3 here is CASSYSITEAFF. DNA for the CDR3: TGTGCCAGCAGTTATAGTATCACTGAAGCTTTCTTT.

J is TRBJ2-1 and V is TRBV12-5; 12 positions match TRBD2. Per the germline V gene, CDR1 is LGHNT and CDR2 is FRNRAP. The CDR3 contains 15 residues. Trimming at V came to 7 bases and at J to 3 bases, leaving 4 bases not matched to a gene. The CDR3 DNA reads TGTGCTAGTGCCTTGACTAGCGGGGGCTACAATGAGCAGTTCTTC. This translates into CASALTSGGYNEQFF. Variable domain in full (rest from reference TRBV12-5 and TRBJ2-1): DARVTQTPRHKVTEMGQEVTMRCQPILGHNTVFWYRQTMMQGLELLAYFRNRAPLDDSGMPKDRFSAEMPDATLATLKIQPSEPRDSAVYFCASALTSGGYNEQFFGPGTRLTVL.

The chain employs TRBV11-2 and TRBJ2-7, with 10 bases matching TRBD1. CDR3 size: 18 residues. V lost 2 bases to trimming and J lost 0 bases; unmatched junction nucleotides: 10. Germline CDR1 and CDR2: SGHAT and FQNNGV. For the CDR3, the DNA is TGTGCCAGCAGCTTACGTCCCTCGGGACAGGGGATCTCCTACGAGCAGTACTTC. Encoded protein: CASSLRPSGQGISYEQYF. Variable domain in full (rest from reference TRBV11-2 and TRBJ2-7): EAGVAQSPRYKIIEKRQSVAFWCNPISGHATLYWYQQILGQGPKLLIQFQNNGVVDDSQLPKDRFSAERLKGVDSTLKIQPAKLEDSAVYLCASSLRPSGQGISYEQYFGPGTRLTVT.

This sequence joins TRBV4-1 and TRBJ1-1; the match to TRBD1 covers 10 bases. The V gene end was trimmed by 1 base and the J gene end by 4 bases; junction bases not matched to a gene: 6. Looked up from germline, CDR1 is MGHRA and CDR2 is YSYEKL. This CDR3 is built from 16 residues. The CDR3 spells CASSQGQGAIGTEAFF. Written as DNA, the CDR3 is TGCGCCAGCAGCCAAGGACAGGGGGCGATTGGCACTGAAGCTTTCTTT.

This clone has a handful of counts. The chain combines TRBV15 with TRBJ2-7, with D perhaps matching TRBD1 (5 bases). CDR3 length: 15 amino acids. Trimming stripped 0 bases from V and 2 bases from J, with 11 bases between. The germline V gene has CDR1 LNHNV and CDR2 YYDKDF (reference sequence). CDR3 DNA: TGTGCCACCAGCAGAGAGAAGGGGCTTACCTACGAGCAGTACGTC. Amino acids: CATSREKGLTYEQYV.

This clone was detected a few times. This chain connects TRBV6-1 to TRBJ2-1, with D perhaps matching TRBD2 (6 bases). V lost 9 bases to trimming and J lost 6 bases, with 15 bases between them. This CDR3 spans 13 amino acids. Germline V CDR1 and CDR2: MNHNS, SASEGT. Here the CDR3 reads CASRVAGSNEQFF. The DNA of the CDR3 is TGTGCCAGTCGGGTGGCGGGGTCCAATGAGCAGTTCTTC.

The chain employs TRBV6-5 and TRBJ2-6, with 7 bases that match TRBD1. The CDR3 covers 16 residues. Germline assignment: CDR1 MNHEY and CDR2 SVGAGI. V trimming: 1 base; J trimming: 2 bases; junction bases outside the gene matches: 2. DNA of the CDR3: TGTGCCAGCAGTTACTGGCAGGGGGCTGGGGCCAACGTCCTGACTTTC. Its protein is CASSYWQGAGANVLTF.

For the CDR3, the DNA is TGTGCCAGCAGTTTCCTGACAGGGGGAGGAAGCTATGGCTACACCTTC. This encodes CASSFLTGGGSYGYTF. V gene TRBV27 combines with J gene TRBJ1-2; 9 positions agree with TRBD1. Germline CDR1 MNHEY, CDR2 SMNVEV (reference sequence). CDR3 length: 16 residues. With V trimmed by 3 bases and J by 4 bases, 9 bases remained unmatched.

This clone was seen a handful of times. This chain uses TRBV20-1 with TRBJ2-1, with D maybe TRBD2 (5 bases). V lost 6 bases, J lost 6 bases, and 9 bases lay in between. Per the germline V gene, CDR1 is DFQATT and CDR2 is SNEGSKA (reference sequence). The CDR3 extends over 11 amino acids. The CDR3 DNA follows: TGCAGTGCCCGAGGGTTCAATGAGCAGTTCTTC. Translated, it gives CSARGFNEQFF.

The chain couples TRBV28 to TRBJ1-5; D might be TRBD1 (6 bases). Trimming pared 2 bases from V and 4 bases from J, leaving 12 bases between. The CDR3 is 15 residues long. From germline, CDR1 is MDHEN and CDR2 SYDVKM. The CDR3 loop reads CASSLVAGVNQPQHF. CDR3 DNA: TGTGCCAGCAGTTTAGTGGCAGGGGTAAATCAGCCCCAGCATTTT.

The rearrangement joins TRBV7-2 to TRBJ1-1; TRBD1 might be the D (5 bases). This CDR3 comprises 17 residues. V lost 1 base to trimming and J lost 4 bases, with 19 bases between them. Germline V gene sequence: CDR1 SGHTA, CDR2 FQGNSA. The CDR3 loop reads CASSLGAAGWRGTEAFF. The DNA for the CDR3 is TGTGCCAGCAGCTTAGGGGCGGCAGGGTGGCGTGGCACTGAAGCTTTCTTT.

The chain uses TRBV4-1 and TRBJ1-3; D gene ambiguous. The CDR3 contains 15 residues. CDR1 is MGHRA and CDR2 is YSYEKL in the germline V gene. V shed 0 bases and J shed 0 bases, with 6 bases lying between them. The CDR3 reads CASSQDRGSGNTIYF. CDR3 nucleotides: TGCGCCAGCAGCCAAGATCGGGGCTCTGGAAACACCATATATTTT.